These 26 T cell receptor beta chains were all obtained from the same sample, sequenced in a study of T cell responses to AZD1222 COVID-19 vaccine. The table came from immunoSEQ multiplex PCR; TCRdb's copy has only in-frame clones and leaves some out. The repertoire holds 95,000 to 130,000 clones, with around 94% as singletons. Material: peripheral blood, obtained 28 days after the second AZD1222 dose. Every receptor here comes from an adult who received the AZD1222 COVID-19 vaccine.

This chain uses TRBV30 with TRBJ1-1, with a weak D call TRBD1 (6 bases). The CDR3 sequence is 13 residues long. Trimming pared 1 base from V and 4 bases from J, leaving 10 bases between. CDR1 is GTSNPN, CDR2 SVGIG, per germline (reference sequence). The CDR3 bases are TGTGCCTGGAGTGAGGGAGGGGGCACTGAAGCTTTCTTT. Amino acid sequence: CAWSEGGGTEAFF.

The chain is built from TRBV6-4 and TRBJ2-2; D call uncertain. The CDR3 consists of 14 residues. CDR1 MRHNA and CDR2 SNTAGT come from the germline V gene. V lost 6 bases, J lost 3 bases, and 11 bases lay in between. CDR3 DNA: TGTGCCAGCAGCGGTCGACCCGACACCGGGGAGCTGTTTTTT. Amino acids: CASSGRPDTGELFF.

The chain carries TRBV6-6 and TRBJ1-4; 12 positions agree with TRBD1. The CDR3 length is 16 residues. Unmatched junction bases numbered 6, after V lost 5 bases and J lost 5 bases. Looked up from germline, CDR1 is MNHNY and CDR2 is SVGAGI (reference sequence). CDR3 loop: CASSTRDRGRNEKLFF. CDR3 DNA: TGTGCCAGCAGTACCAGGGACAGGGGGCGAAATGAAAAACTGTTTTTT.

The rearrangement uses TRBV9 and TRBJ2-2; D gene ambiguous. This CDR3 contains 13 residues. Trimming cost V 0 bases and J 5 bases, with 5 bases left between them. Per germline, CDR1 SGDLS and CDR2 YYNGEE. The CDR3 DNA reads as TGTGCCAGCAGCGTAGAGGCGACCGGGGAGCTGTTTTTT. Translated: CASSVEATGELFF.

The chain is built from TRBV12-3 or TRBV12-4 and TRBJ1-5; D gene uncertain. This CDR3 is 13 amino acids long. The V end lost 6 bases, the J end lost 0 bases, and 6 bases lay between the germline ends. CDR3 loop: CASRSGSNQPQHF. Written as DNA, the CDR3 is TGTGCCAGCAGATCAGGTAGCAATCAGCCCCAGCATTTT.

This chain connects TRBV10-2 to TRBJ1-4, with TRBD1 identical over 9 bases. V was clipped by 2 bases and J by 2 bases; unmatched bases: 9. The CDR3 loop spans 18 amino acids. Germline V CDR1 and CDR2: WSHSY, SAAADI. The CDR3 region has the DNA TGCGCCAGCAGTGAGCCGAGGGACAGGGATTTCACTAATGAAAAACTGTTTTTT. Residues: CASSEPRDRDFTNEKLFF.

The V and J genes are TRBV2 and TRBJ2-2; D gene uncertain. This CDR3 spans 17 amino acids. V was shortened by 6 bases and J by 0 bases, with 17 bases between the two germline ends. Germline loops: CDR1 SNHLY, CDR2 FYNNEI. In DNA, the CDR3 is TGTGCCAGCAGAAGGGCTCCGTTGGTGGCGAACACCGGGGAGCTGTTTTTT. Residues: CASRRAPLVANTGELFF.

This clone was detected only once. The genes are TRBV19 and TRBJ1-2, with D uncertain. The germline V and J ends were trimmed by 3 bases and 2 bases, with 16 bases remaining between them. Germline V gives CDR1 LNHDA, CDR2 SQIVND (reference sequence). The CDR3 consists of 16 residues. This CDR3 reads CASSIGVRSRNYGYTF. The CDR3 nucleotides read TGTGCCAGTAGTATTGGGGTCCGCTCCAGAAACTATGGCTACACCTTC.

V is TRBV7-9 and J is TRBJ2-2, with 14 bases that match TRBD2. V shed 7 bases, J shed 0 bases, and the junction held 13 bases outside the gene matches. The CDR3 is made up of 20 amino acids. Germline V gene lookup returns CDR1 SEHNR and CDR2 FQNEAQ (reference sequence). The CDR3 sequence: CASTPRGTSGRAANTGELFF. DNA of the CDR3: TGTGCCAGCACCCCGCGAGGGACTAGCGGGAGAGCAGCGAACACCGGGGAGCTGTTTTTT. The entire variable domain, with the rest obtained from reference TRBV7-9 and TRBJ2-2, is as follows: DTGVSQNPRHKITKRGQNVTFRCDPISEHNRLYWYRQTLGQGPEFLTYFQNEAQLEKSRLLSDRFSAERPKGSFSTLEIQRTEQGDSAMYLCASTPRGTSGRAANTGELFFGEGSRLTVL.

The V gene is TRBV13, the J gene TRBJ2-7; 7 bases fit TRBD1. Trimming took 5 bases from V and 3 from J; bases not matched to a gene: 7. The CDR3 contains 14 residues. Per the germline V gene, CDR1 is PRHDT and CDR2 is FYEKMQ (reference sequence). The CDR3 is CASSNGQANYEQYF. The CDR3 DNA reads TGTGCCAGCAGCAACGGACAGGCCAACTACGAGCAGTACTTC.

The rearrangement joins TRBV2 to TRBJ1-4; the D gene is possibly TRBD1 (6 bases). The CDR3 is 11 amino acids. The germline V gene encodes CDR1 SNHLY and CDR2 FYNNEI. Between the trimmed V and J ends, which lost 7 bases and 11 bases, there was a span of 11 bases. In DNA form, the CDR3 reads TGTGCCAGCAAGGGGGGGGGTAAACTGTTTTTT. As protein: CASKGGGKLFF.

This clone was seen a few times. The rearrangement links TRBV12-3 or TRBV12-4 to TRBJ1-5; TRBD1 might be the D (6 bases). The CDR3 length is 12 residues. V was trimmed by 5 bases and J by 7 bases, leaving 9 bases between them. Here the CDR3 DNA reads TGTGCCAGCAGTCCAGGGGTCCAGCCCCAGCATTTT. It translates to CASSPGVQPQHF.

V usage is TRBV10-2 and J usage is TRBJ1-1, with 8 bases identical to TRBD1. This CDR3 has 15 amino acids. Germline V CDR1 and CDR2: WSHSY, SAAADI. V was clipped by 0 bases and J by 6 bases; unmatched bases: 6. CDR3 sequence (DNA): TGCGCCAGCAGTGAGTCTAGGGGACAGGCCTCTGAAGCTTTCTTT. Residues: CASSESRGQASEAFF.

This chain links TRBV11-2 with TRBJ2-7, with no clear D. The CDR3 runs 12 residues. The germline V gene has CDR1 SGHAT and CDR2 FQNNGV. Trimming stripped 1 base from V and 5 bases from J, with 6 bases between. The CDR3 reads CASSLVLHEQYF. CDR3 bases: TGTGCCAGCAGCTTAGTTCTCCACGAGCAGTACTTC.

This clone was seen only once. The rearrangement uses TRBV25-1 and TRBJ1-3; D gene uncertain. V dropped 4 bases and J dropped 0 bases, with 10 bases sitting between them. The CDR3 runs 15 residues. Looked up from germline, CDR1 is MGHDK and CDR2 is SYGVNS. The CDR3 here is CASSVSGFSGNTIYF. CDR3 bases: TGTGCCAGCAGTGTCTCCGGGTTCTCTGGAAACACCATATATTTT.

This chain joins TRBV27 and TRBJ1-5; D unclear. Deletions cut 2 bases from V and 7 bases from J, with 12 bases between. The length of the CDR3 is 14 residues. Germline V gene data show CDR1 as MNHEY and CDR2 as SMNVEV (reference sequence). CDR3 in DNA: TGTGCCAGCAGTTTAAACCGGGTGGGACAGCCCCAGCATTTT. Amino acid sequence: CASSLNRVGQPQHF.

Turning to this clone: Other nucleotide sequences from this sample produce the same CDR3. The chain carries TRBV12-3 or TRBV12-4 and TRBJ1-5, with D uncertain. This CDR3 has 11 residues. The V and J ends lost 3 bases and 7 bases respectively, with 4 bases between them. In DNA, the CDR3 is TGTGCCAGCAGTTTGAACCAGCCCCAGCATTTT. Translating it yields CASSLNQPQHF.

The gene calls are TRBV5-5 and TRBJ2-7; no definite D call. In germline, CDR1 is SGHKS, CDR2 YYEKEE (reference sequence). This CDR3 spans 14 amino acids. V shed 0 bases and J shed 7 bases, with 14 bases lying between them. The CDR3: CASSLGHHTREQYF. CDR3 nucleotides: TGTGCCAGCAGCTTGGGACACCATACACGGGAGCAGTACTTC.

V is TRBV29-1 and J is TRBJ2-3, with TRBD2 matching 10 bases. V trimming: 4 bases; J trimming: 2 bases; junction bases outside the gene matches: 9. The CDR3 has 16 amino acids. Germline-derived CDR1 and CDR2 are SQVTM and ANQGSEA. The CDR3 DNA is TGCAGCGTTGGGACCCGACTAGCGGGTTTCACAGATACGCAGTATTTT. It specifies CSVGTRLAGFTDTQYF.

The genes are TRBV10-3 and TRBJ2-1; the match to TRBD2 covers 11 bases. CDR1 is ENHRY and CDR2 is SYGVKD in the germline V gene. This CDR3 region has 15 residues. With V trimmed by 5 bases and J by 6 bases, 6 bases remained unmatched. The CDR3 DNA reads as TGTGCCATCAGTACCCTAGCGGGAGGAAGCAATGAGCAGTTCTTC. Protein product: CAISTLAGGSNEQFF.

The chain joins TRBV3-1 (or the pseudogene TRBV3-2) to TRBJ2-3; D is unresolved. With 2 bases removed from V and 1 base from J, the gap between germline ends came to 1 base. Per germline, CDR1 LGHDT and CDR2 YNNKEL (reference sequence). CDR3 length: 12 amino acids. CDR3 sequence: CASSQRTDTQYF. CDR3 in DNA: TGTGCCAGCAGCCAACGCACAGATACGCAGTATTTT.

The rearrangement links TRBV10-2 to TRBJ1-5, with D unclear. This CDR3 has 13 amino acids. Germline V CDR1 and CDR2: WSHSY, SAAADI. The V end was cut by 1 base, the J end by 4 bases, with 5 bases between. Here the CDR3 reads CASSELRNQPQHF. The CDR3 DNA reads as TGCGCCAGCAGTGAGTTGAGGAATCAGCCCCAGCATTTT.

The chain employs TRBV20-1 and TRBJ1-1; 7 bases are a match to TRBD1. The CDR3 contains 14 residues. V was pared by 3 bases and J by 6 bases, with 10 bases of the junction left unmatched. CDR1 DFQATT and CDR2 SNEGSKA come from the germline V gene (reference sequence). In nucleotides, the CDR3 is TGCAGTGCTAGTAGGAGACAGGGACTCGCTGAAGCTTTCTTT. This sequence encodes CSASRRQGLAEAFF.

The chain carries TRBV5-1 and TRBJ2-2; D is perhaps TRBD1 (5 bases). Germline V gene sequence: CDR1 SGHRS, CDR2 YFSETQ. The V and J ends lost 0 bases and 4 bases respectively, with 16 bases between them. The length of the CDR3 is 17 residues. The CDR3 DNA is TGCGCCAGCAGCTTGGCCGTCGCAGGGTCGAGCACCGGGGAGCTGTTTTTT. It codes for CASSLAVAGSSTGELFF. Variable domain in full (rest from reference TRBV5-1 and TRBJ2-2): KAGVTQTPRYLIKTRGQQVTLSCSPISGHRSVSWYQQTPGQGLQFLFEYFSETQRNKGNFPGRFSGRQFSNSRSEMNVSTLELGDSALYLCASSLAVAGSSTGELFFGEGSRLTVL.

The genes are TRBV28 and TRBJ1-3; 7 nucleotides align to TRBD1. The CDR3 loop spans 19 amino acids. The V gene end was trimmed by 6 bases and the J gene end by 3 bases; junction bases not matched to a gene: 20. Germline V gene sequence: CDR1 MDHEN, CDR2 SYDVKM. The CDR3 DNA is TGTGCCAGCAGCAAATACCGGCACGGGACAGCGCCTGATGGAAACACCATATATTTT. It translates to CASSKYRHGTAPDGNTIYF.

J is TRBJ2-2 and V is TRBV9; no firm D call. The CDR3 has 15 amino acids. Germline values: CDR1 SGDLS, CDR2 YYNGEE. The V gene lost 0 bases and the J gene lost 0 bases, with 6 bases spanning the gap. CDR3 protein: CASSVDPSNTGELFF. The DNA of the CDR3 is TGTGCCAGCAGCGTAGACCCTTCGAACACCGGGGAGCTGTTTTTT.